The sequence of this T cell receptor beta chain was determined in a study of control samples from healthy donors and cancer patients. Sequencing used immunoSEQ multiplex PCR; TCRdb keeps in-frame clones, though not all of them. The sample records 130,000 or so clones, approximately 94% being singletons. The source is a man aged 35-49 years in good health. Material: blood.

CDR3 protein: CASSYSNDRLYGYTF. In DNA, the CDR3 is TGTGCCAGCAGTTACTCGAATGACAGACTCTATGGCTACACCTTC. V and J are TRBV6-6 and TRBJ1-2; a possible D gene is TRBD1 (5 bases). Germline lookup yields CDR1 MNHNY and CDR2 SVGAGI (reference sequence). With 0 bases removed from V and 4 bases from J, the gap between germline ends came to 12 bases. CDR3 length: 15 amino acids.